These T cell receptor beta chains were read from a single sample in a study of blood T cell repertoires in COVID-19. Assay used: immunoSEQ multiplex PCR; TCRdb lists only in-frame clones, some missing. The sample yields about 68,000 clones, around 83% seen once. The specimen sequenced was peripheral blood. Every receptor here comes from a man older than 75 with acute or convalescent COVID-19. CDR3s include the opening cysteine and the closing phenylalanine or tryptophan. The D gene is left open where the match is weak. Clone size, where shown, is once, few, many, or a class for clones that have expanded.

J gene: TRBJ1-1; V gene: TRBV4-3; clone size: .; D gene: .; CDR3 protein: CASSQSVLPGQPNTEAFF; CDR3 DNA: TGCGCCAGCAGCCAAAGTGTGCTTCCGGGACAACCGAACACTGAAGCTTTCTTT
J gene: TRBJ1-1; V gene: TRBV18; clone size: .; D gene: TRBD1; CDR3 protein: CASSRSTGDTEAFF; CDR3 DNA: TGTGCCAGCTCACGATCCACAGGGGACACTGAAGCTTTCTTT
J gene: TRBJ1-4; V gene: TRBV6-2/TRBV6-3; clone size: .; D gene: TRBD1; CDR3 protein: CASSPAGGANEKLFF; CDR3 DNA: TGTGCCAGCAGTCCAGCAGGGGGCGCGAATGAAAAACTGTTTTTT
J gene: TRBJ2-7; V gene: TRBV9; clone size: .; D gene: .; CDR3 protein: CASSRAGTTPSYEQYF; CDR3 DNA: TGTGCCAGCAGCCGAGCCGGGACAACCCCGTCCTACGAGCAGTACTTC
J gene: TRBJ1-1; V gene: TRBV28; clone size: .; D gene: .; CDR3 protein: CASNPQRYRTEAFF; CDR3 DNA: TGTGCCAGCAATCCTCAGCGGTATCGCACTGAAGCTTTCTTT
J gene: TRBJ2-1; V gene: TRBV7-9; clone size: .; D gene: TRBD1; CDR3 protein: CASSLQGDSYNEQFF; CDR3 DNA: TGTGCCAGCAGTCTCCAGGGGGACTCCTACAATGAGCAGTTCTTC
J gene: TRBJ2-3; V gene: TRBV11-3; clone size: once; D gene: .; CDR3 protein: CASSHSGGAKDTQYF; CDR3 DNA: TGTGCCAGCAGCCATAGCGGAGGGGCAAAAGATACGCAGTATTTT
J gene: TRBJ2-7; V gene: TRBV7-9; clone size: few; D gene: .; CDR3 protein: CASSSRGRDEQYF; CDR3 DNA: TGTGCCAGCAGCTCCCGGGGTAGAGACGAGCAGTACTTC
J gene: TRBJ1-5; V gene: TRBV18; clone size: .; D gene: .; CDR3 protein: CASSPSGGADQPQHF; CDR3 DNA: TGTGCCAGCTCACCCTCGGGAGGAGCTGATCAGCCCCAGCATTTT
J gene: TRBJ2-2; V gene: TRBV7-9; clone size: once; D gene: .; CDR3 protein: CASSLESAGGHGELFF; CDR3 DNA: TGTGCCAGCAGCTTAGAATCCGCAGGGGGGCACGGGGAGCTGTTTTTT
J gene: TRBJ1-2; V gene: TRBV12-5; clone size: .; D gene: TRBD1; CDR3 protein: CASGGDRGQNGYTF; CDR3 DNA: TGTGCTAGTGGTGGGGACAGGGGGCAGAATGGCTACACCTTC
J gene: TRBJ2-4; V gene: TRBV11-2; clone size: .; D gene: .; CDR3 protein: CASSSQTGVAKNIQYF; CDR3 DNA: TGTGCCAGCAGCTCCCAGACAGGTGTAGCCAAAAACATTCAGTACTTC
J gene: TRBJ2-5; V gene: TRBV7-3; clone size: .; D gene: .; CDR3 protein: CASSYSAGLQETQYF; CDR3 DNA: TGTGCCAGCAGCTACTCGGCGGGCCTTCAAGAGACCCAGTACTTC
J gene: TRBJ2-3; V gene: TRBV28; clone size: .; D gene: .; CDR3 protein: CASLGGTNTDTQYF; CDR3 DNA: TGTGCCAGCCTTGGGGGGACCAACACAGATACGCAGTATTTT
J gene: TRBJ1-2; V gene: TRBV9; clone size: .; D gene: .; CDR3 protein: CASNKIERGYSYGYTF; CDR3 DNA: TGTGCCAGCAATAAGATCGAACGGGGGTATTCCTATGGCTACACCTTC
J gene: TRBJ1-2; V gene: TRBV5-8; clone size: .; D gene: .; CDR3 protein: CASSLTGYDYGYTF; CDR3 DNA: TGTGCCAGCAGCTTAACGGGGTATGACTATGGCTACACCTTC
J gene: TRBJ2-1; V gene: TRBV5-1; clone size: .; D gene: .; CDR3 protein: CASSLSIGKTEQFF; CDR3 DNA: TGCGCCAGCAGCTTGTCTATCGGGAAGACTGAGCAGTTCTTC
J gene: TRBJ2-7; V gene: TRBV2; clone size: .; D gene: .; CDR3 protein: CASSGQYGSYEQYF; CDR3 DNA: TGTGCCAGCAGTGGACAGTATGGCTCCTACGAGCAGTACTTC
J gene: TRBJ2-3; V gene: TRBV7-6; clone size: .; D gene: .; CDR3 protein: CASSSGGTGTDTQYF; CDR3 DNA: TGTGCCAGCAGCTCGGGCGGGACAGGCACAGATACGCAGTATTTT
J gene: TRBJ2-3; V gene: TRBV5-1; clone size: once; D gene: TRBD1; CDR3 protein: CASGLGTVSTDTQYF; CDR3 DNA: TGCGCCAGCGGATTAGGGACAGTAAGCACAGATACGCAGTATTTT
J gene: TRBJ1-3; V gene: TRBV7-9; clone size: few; D gene: TRBD1; CDR3 protein: CASSADRAFGNTIYF; CDR3 DNA: TGTGCCAGCAGCGCGGACAGGGCATTTGGAAACACCATATATTTT
J gene: TRBJ2-5; V gene: TRBV18; clone size: .; D gene: TRBD2; CDR3 protein: CASSASLGGTTGEETQYF; CDR3 DNA: TGTGCCAGCTCAGCATCTCTTGGGGGGACTACCGGGGAAGAGACCCAGTACTTC
J gene: TRBJ1-3; V gene: TRBV4-3; clone size: .; D gene: .; CDR3 protein: CASSQEFLSRYSGNTIYF; CDR3 DNA: TGCGCCAGCAGCCAAGAGTTTTTGAGTCGGTACTCTGGAAACACCATATATTTT
J gene: TRBJ2-3; V gene: TRBV6-2/TRBV6-3; clone size: once; D gene: TRBD2; CDR3 protein: CASSYSPPGQLAGGQDTQYF; CDR3 DNA: TGTGCCAGCAGTTACTCTCCGCCTGGGCAACTAGCGGGGGGGCAAGATACGCAGTATTTT
J gene: TRBJ2-2; V gene: TRBV6-4; clone size: .; D gene: .; CDR3 protein: CASSPEGTANTGELFF; CDR3 DNA: TGTGCCAGCAGTCCGGAGGGGACAGCGAACACCGGGGAGCTGTTTTTT
J gene: TRBJ1-4; V gene: TRBV29-1; clone size: .; D gene: .; CDR3 protein: CSVALNEKLFF; CDR3 DNA: TGCAGCGTGGCTTTAAATGAAAAACTGTTTTTT
J gene: TRBJ2-3; V gene: TRBV20-1; clone size: .; D gene: .; CDR3 protein: CSGTDTDTQYF; CDR3 DNA: TGCAGTGGGACTGACACAGATACGCAGTATTTT
J gene: TRBJ1-5; V gene: TRBV13; clone size: once; D gene: .; CDR3 protein: CASSLGGGSNQPQHF; CDR3 DNA: TGTGCCAGCAGCTTAGGAGGGGGTAGCAATCAGCCCCAGCATTTT
J gene: TRBJ2-4; V gene: TRBV19; clone size: .; D gene: TRBD2; CDR3 protein: CASSMGTIIQYF; CDR3 DNA: TGTGCCAGTAGTATGGGGACTATCATTCAGTACTTC
J gene: TRBJ2-5; V gene: TRBV7-8; clone size: few; D gene: TRBD2; CDR3 protein: CASSLQTSGGMETQYF; CDR3 DNA: TGTGCCAGCAGCTTGCAGACTAGCGGGGGGATGGAGACCCAGTACTTC
J gene: TRBJ1-6; V gene: TRBV5-4; clone size: .; D gene: TRBD1; CDR3 protein: CASSWDRDNSPLHF; CDR3 DNA: TGTGCCAGCAGCTGGGACAGGGATAATTCACCCCTCCACTTT
J gene: TRBJ1-1; V gene: TRBV11-3; clone size: .; D gene: TRBD1; CDR3 protein: CASSFGRGDTEAFF; CDR3 DNA: TGTGCCAGCAGCTTTGGCAGGGGGGACACTGAAGCTTTCTTT
J gene: TRBJ2-2; V gene: TRBV12-3/TRBV12-4; clone size: .; D gene: .; CDR3 protein: CASNEHTGELFF; CDR3 DNA: TGTGCCAGCAACGAGCACACCGGGGAGCTGTTTTTT
J gene: TRBJ2-2; V gene: TRBV9; clone size: .; D gene: .; CDR3 protein: CASSPANTGELFF; CDR3 DNA: TGTGCCAGCAGCCCAGCGAACACCGGGGAGCTGTTTTTT
J gene: TRBJ2-5; V gene: TRBV7-9; clone size: .; D gene: TRBD1; CDR3 protein: CASSVSGQGGETQYF; CDR3 DNA: TGTGCCAGCAGCGTTTCGGGACAGGGAGGTGAGACCCAGTACTTC
J gene: TRBJ1-4; V gene: TRBV5-4; clone size: .; D gene: .; CDR3 protein: CASSSRLGTNEKLFF; CDR3 DNA: TGTGCCAGCAGTTCCCGACTTGGAACTAATGAAAAACTGTTTTTT
J gene: TRBJ2-1; V gene: TRBV5-1; clone size: .; D gene: TRBD2; CDR3 protein: CASRLAGEPAGEQFF; CDR3 DNA: TGCGCCAGCAGGTTGGCGGGAGAACCAGCGGGTGAGCAGTTCTTC
J gene: TRBJ1-2; V gene: TRBV18; clone size: .; D gene: .; CDR3 protein: CASSPGRDTYGYTF; CDR3 DNA: TGTGCCAGCTCACCCGGTAGGGACACCTATGGCTACACCTTC
J gene: TRBJ2-1; V gene: TRBV29-1; clone size: .; D gene: .; CDR3 protein: CSVDLMKGEHNEQFF; CDR3 DNA: TGCAGCGTTGACCTGATGAAGGGGGAGCACAATGAGCAGTTCTTC
J gene: TRBJ2-3; V gene: TRBV7-3; clone size: .; D gene: .; CDR3 protein: CASSYTGHKDTQYF; CDR3 DNA: TGTGCCAGCAGCTATACGGGACACAAAGATACGCAGTATTTT
J gene: TRBJ1-3; V gene: TRBV9; clone size: .; D gene: .; CDR3 protein: CASSVDRRSGNTIYF; CDR3 DNA: TGTGCCAGCAGCGTAGACAGAAGGTCCGGAAACACCATATATTTT
J gene: TRBJ1-6; V gene: TRBV6-5; clone size: .; D gene: TRBD1; CDR3 protein: CASSYGGGPNSPLHF; CDR3 DNA: TGTGCCAGCAGTTACGGAGGGGGCCCTAATTCACCCCTCCACTTT
J gene: TRBJ1-6; V gene: TRBV27; clone size: .; D gene: .; CDR3 protein: CASSLPGGGISPLHF; CDR3 DNA: TGTGCCAGCAGTCTGCCGGGGGGGGGAATTTCACCCCTCCACTTT
J gene: TRBJ1-2; V gene: TRBV6-2/TRBV6-3; clone size: .; D gene: TRBD1; CDR3 protein: CASSVLTGAEDYGYTF; CDR3 DNA: TGTGCCAGCAGTGTTCTAACAGGGGCAGAGGACTATGGCTACACCTTC
J gene: TRBJ2-3; V gene: TRBV7-2; clone size: .; D gene: .; CDR3 protein: CASSSQGNAADTQYF; CDR3 DNA: TGTGCCAGCAGCTCACAGGGAAATGCGGCAGATACGCAGTATTTT
J gene: TRBJ1-4; V gene: TRBV7-9; clone size: .; D gene: TRBD1; CDR3 protein: CASWADRGLGTNEKLFF; CDR3 DNA: TGTGCCTCCTGGGCCGACAGGGGGCTAGGAACTAATGAAAAACTGTTTTTT
J gene: TRBJ2-5; V gene: TRBV7-6; clone size: .; D gene: TRBD1; CDR3 protein: CASAGTGLLQETQYF; CDR3 DNA: TGTGCCAGCGCCGGGACAGGGCTACTCCAAGAGACCCAGTACTTC
J gene: TRBJ1-3; V gene: TRBV5-6; clone size: .; D gene: .; CDR3 protein: CASSRPGVSGNTIYF; CDR3 DNA: TGTGCCAGCAGCCGGCCAGGGGTCTCTGGAAACACCATATATTTT
J gene: TRBJ2-3; V gene: TRBV24-1; clone size: .; D gene: .; CDR3 protein: CATSDLPRGTDTQYF; CDR3 DNA: TGTGCCACCAGTGATTTGCCTCGAGGCACAGATACGCAGTATTTT
J gene: TRBJ1-3; V gene: TRBV24-1; clone size: .; D gene: .; CDR3 protein: CATGGHLDSGNTIYF; CDR3 DNA: TGTGCCACAGGGGGACATCTGGACTCTGGAAACACCATATATTTT
J gene: TRBJ1-6; V gene: TRBV4-3; clone size: .; D gene: TRBD1; CDR3 protein: CASSRDRDRVNSPLHF; CDR3 DNA: TGCGCCAGCAGCCGAGACCGAGACAGGGTTAATTCACCCCTCCACTTT
J gene: TRBJ2-1; V gene: TRBV4-3; clone size: .; D gene: TRBD2; CDR3 protein: CASSQLTSLAGGLSSYNEQFF; CDR3 DNA: TGCGCCAGCAGCCAGTTAACTTCACTAGCGGGGGGCCTAAGCTCCTACAATGAGCAGTTCTTC
J gene: TRBJ2-5; V gene: TRBV27; clone size: .; D gene: TRBD2; CDR3 protein: CASSPWTSGRGKTQYF; CDR3 DNA: TGTGCCAGCAGTCCCTGGACTAGCGGGAGAGGAAAGACCCAGTACTTC
J gene: TRBJ1-1; V gene: TRBV7-8; clone size: .; D gene: TRBD1; CDR3 protein: CASSTQGATEAFF; CDR3 DNA: TGTGCCAGCAGCACACAGGGGGCAACTGAAGCTTTCTTT
J gene: TRBJ1-2; V gene: TRBV10-3; clone size: .; D gene: TRBD1; CDR3 protein: CAISDWTGDYGYTF; CDR3 DNA: TGTGCCATCAGTGACTGGACAGGCGACTATGGCTACACCTTC
J gene: TRBJ2-1; V gene: TRBV19; clone size: .; D gene: TRBD2; CDR3 protein: CASSISPSGGSYNEQFF; CDR3 DNA: TGTGCCAGTAGTATTTCCCCGAGCGGGGGGTCATACAATGAGCAGTTCTTC
J gene: TRBJ2-5; V gene: TRBV6-5; clone size: .; D gene: .; CDR3 protein: CASRQGGETQYF; CDR3 DNA: TGTGCCAGCAGGCAGGGGGGAGAGACCCAGTACTTC